Presented here are 29 T cell receptor beta chains from one specimen sequenced in a study of T cells after yellow fever vaccination. TCRdb re-called the 5' RACE reads through MiXCR, storing one row per CDR3 protein. The data show fewer than 450,000 distinct CDR3 sequences, with around 10% seen just once and more than 15% held by the top ten. This material consisted of PBMCs, taken on the day of the first yellow fever vaccination. The receptors come from a man aged 18 to 30 who received the YFV17D yellow fever vaccine.

This clonotype was detected only a few times. The chain combines TRBV28 with TRBJ2-1, with 13 bases fitting TRBD2. Germline CDR1 and CDR2: MDHEN and SYDVKM. Trimming cost V 4 bases and J 4 bases; bases outside gene matches: 4. This CDR3 has 16 amino acids. The CDR3 region is CASSSGTSGKYNEQFF. CDR3 DNA: TGTGCCAGCAGTTCGGGGACTAGCGGGAAGTACAATGAGCAGTTCTTC.

The gene calls are TRBV5-1 and TRBJ1-2, with D possibly matching TRBD1 (6 bases). V lost 5 bases and J lost 5, with 16 bases in between. The CDR3 consists of 14 residues. CDR1 is SGHRS and CDR2 is YFSETQ in the germline V gene. The CDR3 loop reads CASRGHPKWYGYTF. In DNA, the CDR3 is TGCGCCAGCAGGGGACATCCGAAATGGTATGGCTACACCTTC.

Worth noting for this clonotype: The junction shows a germline mismatch at one end, possibly a read error. V and J are TRBV7-6 and TRBJ2-5; D call uncertain. Germline CDR1 and CDR2: SGHVS and FNYEAQ. This CDR3 is built from 14 residues. The CDR3 loop reads CASSSLTYQETQYF. CDR3 in DNA: TGTGCCAGTAGCTCTTTGACTTATCAAGAGACCCAGTACTTC.

This clonotype was picked up a small number of times. The J gene is TRBJ1-1, the V gene TRBV12-3 or TRBV12-4; D is unresolved. The CDR3 length is 12 residues. Trimming cost V 1 base and J 9 bases, with 9 bases left between them. The CDR3 DNA reads TGTGCCAGCAGTTTAGATCAAGAGAAAGCTTTCTTT. It encodes CASSLDQEKAFF.

This clonotype was seen a handful of times. The J gene is TRBJ2-5, the V gene TRBV7-9, with no clear D. The germline V and J ends were trimmed by 5 bases and 5 bases, with 12 bases remaining between them. This CDR3 comprises 13 residues. CDR1 is SEHNR, CDR2 FQNEAQ, per germline (reference sequence). The CDR3 nucleotides read TGTGCCAGCAGCCTCGGAAGGCCGGAGACCCAGTACTTC. Amino acids: CASSLGRPETQYF.

The CDR3 bases are TGTGCCAGCAGTTACCCTACCGGGGCCCCTTCGGTGGAGCAGTACTTC. Protein: CASSYPTGAPSVEQYF. The chain couples TRBV6-5 to TRBJ2-7; the D call may be TRBD1 or TRBD2 (5 bases each). With 2 bases removed from V and 7 bases from J, the gap between germline ends came to 21 bases. The CDR3 covers 16 residues. Germline CDR1 reads MNHEY; CDR2 reads SVGAGI.

This clonotype was recorded many times. This rearrangement joins TRBV15 to TRBJ2-1; D not certain. Deletions cut 3 bases from V and 0 bases from J, with 6 bases between. This CDR3 has 14 amino acids. Germline V lookup: CDR1 LNHNV, CDR2 YYDKDF (reference sequence). CDR3 in DNA: TGTGCCACCAGCAGTCAGAGCTCCTACAATGAGCAGTTCTTC. Its protein is CATSSQSSYNEQFF.

This clonotype appeared many times. The rearrangement links TRBV11-2 to TRBJ1-6; D call uncertain. The V and J ends lost 3 bases and 10 bases respectively, with 13 bases between them. The germline CDR1 and CDR2 sequences are SGHAT and FQNNGV. The CDR3 is made up of 14 amino acids. This CDR3 reads CASSLRSGVSPLHF. The CDR3 DNA reads as TGTGCCAGCAGCTTGAGGTCCGGGGTCTCACCCCTCCACTTT.

This clonotype was seen a few times. The chain employs TRBV2 and TRBJ2-2; 9 bases are a match to TRBD2. V shed 6 bases, J shed 5 bases, and the junction held 4 bases outside the gene matches. CDR1 is SNHLY and CDR2 is FYNNEI in the germline V gene. The CDR3 contains 14 residues. Here the CDR3 DNA reads TGTGCCAGCAGCGGCGGGGGGGCAACCGGGGAGCTGTTTTTT. The encoded protein is CASSGGGATGELFF.

The chain joins TRBV11-1 to TRBJ2-5; possibly TRBD2 for D (6 bases). Trimming removed 4 bases from V and 0 bases from J, with 12 bases in between. The CDR3 has 15 amino acids. CDR1 and CDR2 from the germline V gene are SGHAT and FQDESV (reference sequence). The CDR3 DNA follows: TGTGCCAGCAGCTCAAGGTGGGGGGACCAAGAGACCCAGTACTTC. Its protein product is CASSSRWGDQETQYF.

The chain joins TRBV3-1 to TRBJ1-2; no firm D call. Trimming took 1 base from V and 6 from J, leaving 15 bases between them. This CDR3 comprises 15 residues. CDR1 LGHDT and CDR2 YNNKEL come from the germline V gene (reference sequence). Here the CDR3 reads CASSQALPPLDGYTF. CDR3 DNA sequence: TGTGCCAGCAGCCAAGCGTTGCCACCCTTGGATGGCTACACCTTC.

The table lists this clonotype with a few counts. The chain has TRBV7-2 and TRBJ2-2; D possibly corresponds to TRBD1 (9 bases). Per germline, CDR1 SGHTA and CDR2 FQGNSA. This CDR3 has 13 amino acids. The germline V and J ends were trimmed by 8 bases and 12 bases, with 19 bases remaining between them. CDR3 amino acids: CASRREGTGQLFF. In nucleotides, the CDR3 is TGTGCCAGCCGCCGGGAGGGGACAGGGCAGCTGTTTTTT.

The CDR3 spells CSVDSRDSGTDTQYF. In DNA, the CDR3 is TGCAGCGTTGATAGCCGGGACAGCGGCACAGATACGCAGTATTTT. The rearrangement joins TRBV29-1 to TRBJ2-3; 7 bases match TRBD1. After removal of 3 bases from V and 1 base from J, the junction contained 7 bases not matched to a gene. The germline V gene encodes CDR1 SQVTM and CDR2 ANQGSEA. The CDR3 extends over 15 amino acids.

This chain uses TRBV4-1 with TRBJ2-7; D possibly matches TRBD1 or TRBD2 (5 bases each). This CDR3 is 17 amino acids long. With 1 base removed from V and 2 bases from J, the gap between germline ends came to 18 bases. The germline gives CDR1 MGHRA, CDR2 YSYEKL. CDR3: CASSQGGRWQGPYEQYF. The CDR3 coding sequence is TGCGCCAGCAGCCAAGGCGGGCGGTGGCAGGGACCCTACGAGCAGTACTTC.

In this sample, this clonotype turned up many times. For the CDR3, the DNA is TGCGCCAGCAGCTTCCCTAGCGGGGGGGCGAGCTACAATGAGCAGTTCTTC. This encodes CASSFPSGGASYNEQFF. The genes are TRBV5-1 and TRBJ2-1; TRBD2 matches 12 bases. The germline gives CDR1 SGHRS, CDR2 YFSETQ. Trimming cost V 2 bases and J 3 bases; bases outside gene matches: 6. This CDR3 has 17 amino acids.

V and J are TRBV11-2 and TRBJ2-5; 7 bases map to TRBD2. The V gene's germline CDR1 is SGHAT and CDR2 FQNNGV. This CDR3 comprises 14 residues. J gave up 5 bases and V 0 bases, and 3 bases lay outside the gene matches. The CDR3 DNA is TGTGCCAGCAGCTTAGAACTAGCGAGGGAGACCCAGTACTTC. Translation: CASSLELARETQYF.

The CDR3 region is CASRDRDSYWEQFF. The CDR3 DNA follows: TGCGCCAGCAGAGACCGGGACTCGTACTGGGAGCAGTTCTTC. This chain joins TRBV5-1 and TRBJ2-1; weak D call: TRBD2 (6 bases). Germline-derived CDR1 and CDR2 are SGHRS and YFSETQ. The CDR3 runs to 14 residues. V was clipped by 5 bases and J by 10 bases, with 19 bases between them.

This clonotype has more than one count but fewer than ten. The V call is TRBV7-4, the J call TRBJ1-6, with 9 bases identical to TRBD1. J gave up 8 bases and V 2 bases, and 10 bases lay outside the gene matches. The length of the CDR3 is 17 residues. Germline lookup yields CDR1 SGHVT and CDR2 SQSDAQ. CDR3 loop: CASSLSGQGFLDSPLHF. CDR3 in DNA: TGTGCCAGCAGCTTATCCGGACAGGGGTTCCTTGATTCACCCCTCCACTTT.

This clonotype was counted many times. The chain recombines TRBV12-5 with TRBJ2-7; 7 nucleotides agree with TRBD1. V dropped 5 bases and J dropped 6; count of bases not matched to a gene: 10. Germline CDR1 LGHNT, CDR2 FRNRAP. This CDR3 has 14 residues. CDR3 nucleotides: TGTGCTAGTGGTGCGCAGGGGGATTGGAGCGAGCAGTACTTC. It translates to CASGAQGDWSEQYF.

This clonotype was seen only a few times. This chain connects TRBV7-9 to TRBJ2-1, with D perhaps matching TRBD1 or TRBD2 (5 bases each). This CDR3 comprises 12 residues. V was trimmed by 5 bases and J by 7 bases, leaving 9 bases between them. Germline CDR1 SEHNR, CDR2 FQNEAQ (reference sequence). CDR3 DNA: TGTGCCAGCAGCGAGGGGTGGAATGAGCAGTTCTTC. Protein product: CASSEGWNEQFF.

The table lists this clonotype with many counts. The rearrangement links TRBV25-1 to TRBJ2-3; TRBD2 matches at 7 bases. The CDR3 covers 16 residues. The V and J ends lost 0 bases and 5 bases, in that order; junction bases with no gene match: 8. CDR1 is MGHDK and CDR2 is SYGVNS in the germline V gene. CDR3 sequence (DNA): TGTGCCAGCAGTGAATATGGGGGGGGGAGTGAAGATACGCAGTATTTT. Its translation is CASSEYGGGSEDTQYF.

The chain joins TRBV28 to TRBJ1-3; D gene uncertain. V was cut by 1 base and J by 0 bases, with 7 bases left in between. Germline V lookup: CDR1 MDHEN, CDR2 SYDVKM. The CDR3 loop spans 15 amino acids. CDR3 residues: CASSLSRFSGNTIYF. The CDR3 DNA reads TGTGCCAGCAGTTTATCCAGGTTCTCTGGAAACACCATATATTTT.

The chain employs TRBV11-2 and TRBJ2-1; D is unresolved. The CDR3 consists of 15 residues. Trimming cost V 8 bases and J 4 bases, with 18 bases left between them. Germline V gives CDR1 SGHAT, CDR2 FQNNGV. CDR3 in DNA: TGTGCCAGCGGCCCTAGATACCTTCGATACAATGAGCAGTTCTTC. Protein sequence: CASGPRYLRYNEQFF.

This chain joins TRBV2 and TRBJ2-3; no reliable D call. The germline V gene has CDR1 SNHLY and CDR2 FYNNEI. V was pared by 2 bases and J by 1 base, with 10 bases between. The CDR3 is made up of 15 amino acids. CDR3 sequence (DNA): TGTGCCAGCAGTGAATCTGGTTTTCGCACAGATACGCAGTATTTT. It specifies CASSESGFRTDTQYF.

This clonotype was found many times. This chain links TRBV7-2 with TRBJ1-1, with 10 positions matching TRBD1. From germline, CDR1 is SGHTA and CDR2 FQGNSA. The CDR3 has 15 amino acids. J lost 5 bases, V lost 6 bases, and 9 bases had no gene match. CDR3 nucleotides: TGTGCCAGCAGTTTTACCCCGGGACAGGGGACTGAAGCTTTCTTT. This sequence encodes CASSFTPGQGTEAFF.

This clonotype has just a few counts. The rearrangement uses TRBV7-2 and TRBJ2-1, with unresolved D. Trimming shortened V by 2 bases and J by 5 bases, and 13 bases separated the two germline ends. There are 15 residues in the CDR3. Looked up from germline, CDR1 is SGHTA and CDR2 is FQGNSA. The CDR3 here is CASSLQILGHNEQFF. The CDR3 DNA reads as TGTGCCAGCAGCTTACAGATTTTAGGGCACAATGAGCAGTTCTTC.

This clonotype was picked up a small number of times. The chain is built from TRBV10-3 and TRBJ2-3, with D tentatively TRBD1 (6 bases). V was trimmed by 6 bases and J by 0 bases, leaving 16 bases between them. The CDR3 totals 16 residues. Germline CDR1 and CDR2: ENHRY and SYGVKD. CDR3 amino acids: CAIRGLGTPSTDTQYF. The CDR3 bases are TGTGCCATCAGGGGCCTCGGGACACCCAGCACAGATACGCAGTATTTT.

The CDR3 spells CASNHRATSTDTQYF. CDR3 sequence (DNA): TGCGCCAGCAATCACAGGGCAACTAGCACAGATACGCAGTATTTT. J is TRBJ2-3 and V is TRBV23-1; tentative D call: TRBD1 (6 bases). TRBV23-1 is recorded as an ORF, its role being uncertain. The CDR3 has 15 residues. Trimming removed 7 bases at V and 0 bases at J, with 14 bases between.

This clonotype turned up a few times. CDR3: CASSPGDIFYEQYF. The CDR3 DNA is TGTGCCAGCTCGCCCGGGGACATCTTCTACGAGCAGTACTTC. The chain links TRBV18 to TRBJ2-7; TRBD1 is a possible D gene (6 bases). The CDR3 runs to 14 residues. The V gene lost 6 bases and the J gene lost 3 bases, with 15 bases spanning the gap. Germline V lookup: CDR1 KGHSH, CDR2 LQKENI.